This T cell receptor (beta chain) derives from a study of tumour-infiltrating T cells in Burkitt lymphoma. Study information: Repertoire clonality predicted overall and progression-free survival.

The method was immunoSEQ multiplex PCR; TCRdb's version includes in-frame clones alone and lacks a portion of them. The sample has about 17,000 clones, approximately 80% seen once. The CDR3 length is 16 residues. V shed 1 base, J shed 6 bases, and the junction held 9 bases outside the gene matches. Germline values: CDR1 SGHKS, CDR2 YYEKEE (reference sequence). The sequence was collected from a human donor with diffuse large B-cell lymphoma. The genes are TRBV5-5 and TRBJ1-2, with TRBD1 matching 10 bases. The sequenced sample was tumor tissue. CDR3 sequence (DNA): TGTGCCAGCAGCTTGATTCCGGGACAGGGGAACGATGGCTACACCTTC. Residues: CASSLIPGQGNDGYTF.